A single sample is the source of the 12 T cell receptor beta chains below, sequenced in a study of CD8+ T cells in alopecia areata. Extracted RNA was reverse transcribed into cDNA, the sequencing template. Method: immunoSEQ multiplex PCR; TCRdb's copy keeps in-frame clones and lacks some. Among some 100,000 clones listed, 58% were seen once. Treatment in this sample: oral pan-JAK inhibitor, 5-10 mg twice daily. Sequencing was performed on CD8+ T cells sorted from blood, taken at week 4, from a patient treated with tofacitinib. These receptors came from a human donor with alopecia areata.

As DNA, the CDR3 is TGTGCCAGCAGCTTCGACAGGGGGAGAGAGACCCAGTACTTC. Translated, it gives CASSFDRGRETQYF. V usage is TRBV13 and J usage is TRBJ2-5, with TRBD1 identical over 9 bases. The germline V gene has CDR1 PRHDT and CDR2 FYEKMQ (reference sequence). The CDR3 sequence is 14 residues long. J gave up 4 bases and V 3 bases, and 3 bases lay outside the gene matches. The entire variable domain, with the rest obtained from reference TRBV13 and TRBJ2-5, is as follows: AAGVIQSPRHLIKEKRETATLKCYPIPRHDTVYWYQQGPGQDPQFLISFYEKMQSDKGSIPDRFSAQQFSDYHSELNMSSLELGDSALYFCASSFDRGRETQYFGPGTRLLVL.

This chain connects TRBV25-1 to TRBJ2-7; no clear D. In germline, CDR1 is MGHDK, CDR2 SYGVNS. The CDR3 extends over 13 amino acids. With 1 base removed from V and 0 bases from J, the gap between germline ends came to 4 bases. DNA of the CDR3: TGTGCCAGCAGTGAATTCAACTCCTACGAGCAGTACTTC. Its protein is CASSEFNSYEQYF.

The chain couples TRBV7-2 to TRBJ1-2; no firm D call. The CDR3 has 16 amino acids. V lost 1 base to trimming and J lost 4 bases, with 16 bases between them. Germline V gene data show CDR1 as SGHTA and CDR2 as FQGNSA. Here the CDR3 reads CASSLGARPILYGYTF. CDR3 DNA sequence: TGTGCCAGCAGCTTAGGGGCGCGGCCCATCCTCTATGGCTACACCTTC.

Turning to this clone: At the DNA level, this CDR3 is encoded by other sequences in the same sample as well. V and J are TRBV30 and TRBJ2-7, with D tentatively TRBD2 (5 bases). In germline, CDR1 is GTSNPN, CDR2 SVGIG (reference sequence). This CDR3 comprises 11 residues. The V end lost 2 bases, the J end lost 4 bases, and 6 bases lay between the germline ends. CDR3 sequence: CAWSPGYEQYF. The CDR3 DNA sequence: TGTGCCTGGAGTCCGGGGTACGAGCAGTACTTC. The full variable domain, its missing parts supplied by reference TRBV30 and TRBJ2-7, is SQTIHQWPATLVQPVGSPLSLECTVEGTSNPNLYWYRQAAGRGLQLLFYSVGIGQISSEVPQNLSASRPQDRQFILSSKKLLLSDSGFYLCAWSPGYEQYFGPGTRLTVT.

The chain couples TRBV5-1 to TRBJ1-2, with D uncertain. This CDR3 is built from 14 residues. Trimming left V 4 bases short and J 6 bases short, with 16 bases between. Germline assignment: CDR1 SGHRS and CDR2 YFSETQ. The CDR3 spells CASSPYHTEDGYTF. The CDR3 DNA reads as TGCGCCAGCAGCCCCTATCACACAGAAGATGGCTACACCTTC. Using reference TRBV5-1 and TRBJ1-2 for the parts outside the CDR3, the full variable domain is KAGVTQTPRYLIKTRGQQVTLSCSPISGHRSVSWYQQTPGQGLQFLFEYFSETQRNKGNFPGRFSGRQFSNSRSEMNVSTLELGDSALYLCASSPYHTEDGYTFGSGTRLTVV.

The rearrangement links TRBV6-5 to TRBJ2-3; D not resolved. The CDR3 consists of 13 residues. V lost 0 bases and J 7 bases, leaving 8 bases between the germline ends. Per germline, CDR1 MNHEY and CDR2 SVGAGI. The CDR3 here is CASSYSKGNTQYF. The DNA of the CDR3 is TGTGCCAGCAGTTACTCGAAGGGTAATACGCAGTATTTT.

This chain uses TRBV29-1 with TRBJ2-7; the D gene is possibly TRBD2 (6 bases). Germline assignment: CDR1 SQVTM and CDR2 ANQGSEA. V was shortened by 7 bases and J by 0 bases, with 10 bases between the two germline ends. The CDR3 is made up of 12 amino acids. This CDR3 reads CSGGDVSYEQYF. CDR3 nucleotide sequence: TGCAGCGGGGGGGACGTCTCCTACGAGCAGTACTTC.

This chain links TRBV11-2 with TRBJ2-1, with 7 positions matching TRBD1. The V gene end was trimmed by 2 bases and the J gene end by 5 bases; junction bases not matched to a gene: 9. Germline-derived CDR1 and CDR2 are SGHAT and FQNNGV. The CDR3 length is 16 residues. CDR3 coding DNA: TGTGCCAGCAGCTTAAAGGTAGGGGGCGTGGACAATGAGCAGTTCTTC. Its protein product is CASSLKVGGVDNEQFF.

This chain uses TRBV29-1 with TRBJ1-1, with 8 bases fitting TRBD1. J gave up 2 bases and V 7 bases, and 6 bases lay outside the gene matches. There are 13 residues in the CDR3. Germline loops: CDR1 SQVTM, CDR2 ANQGSEA. The CDR3 region has the DNA TGCAGCGGGAGACAGGGGCTCAACACTGAAGCTTTCTTT. This translates into CSGRQGLNTEAFF.

The chain couples TRBV27 to TRBJ2-7; D remains unclear. The V gene's germline CDR1 is MNHEY and CDR2 SMNVEV (reference sequence). The CDR3 loop spans 12 amino acids. Trimming took off 6 bases at V and 0 bases at J, with 6 bases between the two ends. The CDR3 bases are TGTGCCAGCAGAGACACCTCCTACGAGCAGTACTTC. Encoded protein: CASRDTSYEQYF.

The chain joins TRBV29-1 to TRBJ1-3; D not resolved. The length of the CDR3 is 13 residues. V lost 7 bases and J lost 1, with 11 bases in between. The germline V gene encodes CDR1 SQVTM and CDR2 ANQGSEA. The CDR3, as DNA: TGCAGCGCTCAGACAAGGTCTGGAAACACCATATATTTT. It specifies CSAQTRSGNTIYF.

V usage is TRBV29-1 and J usage is TRBJ2-4, with D perhaps assigned TRBD1 or TRBD2 (5 bases each). Germline lookup yields CDR1 SQVTM and CDR2 ANQGSEA. V shed 0 bases and J shed 8 bases, with 14 bases lying between them. The CDR3 has 14 residues. The chain's CDR3 is CSVEEWGAGHIQYF. Here the CDR3 DNA reads TGCAGCGTTGAAGAGTGGGGCGCGGGTCACATTCAGTACTTC.